This T cell receptor beta chain was observed in a study of Ad26.COV2.S vaccination and SARS-CoV-2 variants. The wider study: The trial was COV1001 and the donor's arm was Ad26.COV2.S.

Trimming cost V 1 base and J 6 bases, with 9 bases left between them. The CDR3 extends over 13 amino acids. Germline CDR1 reads SGHAT; CDR2 reads FQNNGV. As to treatment: around 19 received Ad26.COV2.S at low or high dose, single or two shots; about 5 received placebo; per-sample allocation not given. Day 63 following the first vaccine or placebo injection was when the samples were taken. This table comes from immunoSEQ multiplex PCR, and its TCRdb copy is limited to in-frame clones, with some not included. This table holds about 410,000 clones, around 93% found once. The TCR was taken from a person between 18 and 60 years old who received the Ad26.COV2.S COVID-19 vaccine or a placebo. This specimen consisted of peripheral blood, obtained in a trial of Ad26.COV2.S vaccine versus placebo. The chain recombines TRBV11-2 with TRBJ2-5; no firm D call. The CDR3 region has the DNA TGTGCCAGCAGCTTAGGGCTGGGTCAGACCCAGTACTTC. Translated: CASSLGLGQTQYF.